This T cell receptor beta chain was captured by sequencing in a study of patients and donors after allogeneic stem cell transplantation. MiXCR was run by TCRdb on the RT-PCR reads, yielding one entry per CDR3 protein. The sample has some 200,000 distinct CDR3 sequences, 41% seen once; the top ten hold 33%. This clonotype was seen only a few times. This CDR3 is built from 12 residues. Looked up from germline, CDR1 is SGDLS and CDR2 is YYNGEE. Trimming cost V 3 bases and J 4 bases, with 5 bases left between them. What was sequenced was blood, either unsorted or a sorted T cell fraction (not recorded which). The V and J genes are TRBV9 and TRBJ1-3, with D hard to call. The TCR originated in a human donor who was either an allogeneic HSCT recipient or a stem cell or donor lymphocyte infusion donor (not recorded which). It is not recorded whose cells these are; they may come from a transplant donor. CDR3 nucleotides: TGTGCCAGCAGCGAGGCGGGAAACACCATATATTTT. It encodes CASSEAGNTIYF.